A single sample gave rise to the 26 T cell receptor beta chains below, sequenced in a study of shared clonotypes between healthy human individuals. As defined, naive CD8 cells were CD45RO-negative and positively selected for CCR7, with terminally differentiated effector memory CD45RA+ cells excluded. Sequencing used immunoSEQ multiplex PCR; TCRdb keeps in-frame clones, though not all of them. This sample yields about 550,000 clones, of which roughly 96% are seen a single time; roughly 0.1% belongs to the top ten. The sequenced sample was naive CD8+ T cells sorted from blood. The receptor set was obtained from a woman aged 25-40 years in good health.

The chain is built from TRBV5-4 and TRBJ1-1; maybe TRBD1 (5 bases). V was trimmed by 3 bases and J by 6 bases, leaving 9 bases between them. The germline V gene has CDR1 SGHNT and CDR2 YYREEE (reference sequence). The CDR3 covers 12 residues. CDR3 DNA: TGTGCCAGCAGCTACAGGTTCTCTGAAGCTTTCTTT. It translates to CASSYRFSEAFF. Based on the CDR3 plus reference TRBV5-4 and TRBJ1-1, the full variable domain is ETGVTQSPTHLIKTRGQQVTLRCSSQSGHNTVSWYQQALGQGPQFIFQYYREEENGRGNFPPRFSGLQFPNYSSELNVNALELDDSALYLCASSYRFSEAFFGQGTRLTVV.

Here the CDR3 DNA reads TGTGCCAGCAGTTTAGGAGTATACTATGGCTACACCTTC. Translation gives CASSLGVYYGYTF. The chain uses TRBV27 and TRBJ1-2; no clear D gene. The CDR3 runs to 13 residues. Germline values: CDR1 MNHEY, CDR2 SMNVEV (reference sequence). The V gene lost 2 bases and the J gene lost 3 bases, with 7 bases spanning the gap.

The chain uses TRBV30 and TRBJ1-1, with a tentative D call TRBD1 (6 bases). Germline V gene sequence: CDR1 GTSNPN, CDR2 SVGIG (reference sequence). Trimming removed 3 bases at V and 2 bases at J, with 16 bases between. This CDR3 has 15 amino acids. This chain's CDR3 is CAWRGQGSYNTEAFF. The CDR3, as DNA: TGTGCCTGGAGGGGCCAGGGGTCGTATAACACTGAAGCTTTCTTT. Supplemented by reference TRBV30 and TRBJ1-1, the full variable domain reads SQTIHQWPATLVQPVGSPLSLECTVEGTSNPNLYWYRQAAGRGLQLLFYSVGIGQISSEVPQNLSASRPQDRQFILSSKKLLLSDSGFYLCAWRGQGSYNTEAFFGQGTRLTVV.

The rearrangement links TRBV4-1 to TRBJ2-7; D is unresolved. This CDR3 has 13 amino acids. The germline V gene has CDR1 MGHRA and CDR2 YSYEKL. With 5 bases removed from V and 5 bases from J, the gap between germline ends came to 13 bases. CDR3: CASSYEPVNEQYF. The CDR3 DNA follows: TGCGCCAGCAGCTACGAACCAGTCAACGAGCAGTACTTC.

V usage is TRBV29-1 and J usage is TRBJ2-7, with D possibly TRBD1 on 6 matching bases. There are 11 residues in the CDR3. Germline V CDR1 and CDR2: SQVTM, ANQGSEA. Between the trimmed V and J ends, which lost 7 bases and 6 bases, there was a span of 13 bases. The chain's CDR3 is CSAYRDTEQYF. The CDR3 DNA reads TGCAGCGCATACCGGGACACCGAGCAGTACTTC.

J is TRBJ2-7 and V is TRBV29-1, with D perhaps given as TRBD1 or TRBD2 (5 bases each). This CDR3 is 14 amino acids long. Germline V gene lookup returns CDR1 SQVTM and CDR2 ANQGSEA. Trimming took 6 bases from V and 2 from J, leaving 17 bases between them. The CDR3 reads CSVSGTHATYEQYF. As DNA, the CDR3 is TGCAGCGTCTCCGGGACGCACGCTACCTACGAGCAGTACTTC.

The J gene is TRBJ1-2, the V gene TRBV25-1, with 12 positions matching TRBD1. This CDR3 has 17 residues. Germline CDR1 is MGHDK and CDR2 is SYGVNS. V gave up 2 bases and J gave up 8 bases; unmatched junction bases: 12. The chain's CDR3 is CASSEGLGGQGARGYTF. CDR3 DNA: TGTGCCAGCAGTGAAGGTCTTGGGGGACAGGGGGCGCGAGGCTACACCTTC.

The chain joins TRBV6-1 to TRBJ2-7; 11 bases match TRBD2. The germline V gene has CDR1 MNHNS and CDR2 SASEGT. The V and J ends lost 2 bases and 4 bases, in that order; junction bases with no gene match: 10. The CDR3 loop spans 17 amino acids. The CDR3 coding sequence is TGTGCCAGCAGTGAAAATATTGCGGGACTAGCGGCGTACGAGCAGTACTTC. This encodes CASSENIAGLAAYEQYF.

The chain has TRBV20-1 and TRBJ2-7; D is uncertain. The CDR3 runs 11 residues. CDR1 is DFQATT and CDR2 is SNEGSKA in the germline V gene (reference sequence). V was clipped by 3 bases and J by 6 bases, with 9 bases between them. This chain's CDR3 is CSASLGIEQYF. The CDR3 DNA reads as TGCAGTGCTAGTTTAGGGATCGAGCAGTACTTC.

This chain joins TRBV6-1 and TRBJ1-3, with D perhaps matching TRBD1 (6 bases). The germline gives CDR1 MNHNS, CDR2 SASEGT. Trimming took off 2 bases at V and 2 bases at J, with 10 bases between the two ends. The CDR3 runs to 15 residues. CDR3 sequence (DNA): TGTGCCAGCAGTGAATTAGGGGGAGCTGGAAACACCATATATTTT. Translated: CASSELGGAGNTIYF.

The rearrangement joins TRBV29-1 to TRBJ1-3, with 7 nucleotides matching TRBD1. CDR3 length equals 16 residues. Germline lookup yields CDR1 SQVTM and CDR2 ANQGSEA. The V gene end was trimmed by 2 bases and the J gene end by 6 bases; junction bases not matched to a gene: 13. Here the CDR3 reads CSVETLTGNDENTIYF. The CDR3, as DNA: TGCAGCGTTGAAACCCTGACAGGGAACGACGAAAACACCATATATTTT.

This chain uses TRBV13 with TRBJ2-3; D is uncertain. Germline V gives CDR1 PRHDT, CDR2 FYEKMQ (reference sequence). The V gene lost 0 bases and the J gene lost 4 bases, with 5 bases spanning the gap. This CDR3 region has 13 residues. CDR3 sequence: CASSLGRSDTQYF. For the CDR3, the DNA is TGTGCCAGCAGCTTAGGCAGGTCAGATACGCAGTATTTT.

Comment on this clone: The sample holds other DNA sequences that translate to the same CDR3. The CDR3 protein is CASSELGEVYEQYF. CDR3 nucleotides: TGTGCCAGCAGTGAATTGGGGGAGGTCTACGAGCAGTACTTC. This chain uses TRBV6-1 with TRBJ2-7; maybe TRBD2 (6 bases). The length of the CDR3 is 14 residues. Germline V gene sequence: CDR1 MNHNS, CDR2 SASEGT. V gave up 2 bases and J gave up 3 bases, with 11 bases separating them.

The chain uses TRBV27 and TRBJ2-7; perhaps TRBD2 as D (7 bases). Germline V gives CDR1 MNHEY, CDR2 SMNVEV (reference sequence). The V gene lost 0 bases and the J gene lost 3 bases, with 12 bases spanning the gap. The CDR3 totals 15 residues. CDR3 sequence reads: CASSLSTGGVYEQYF. DNA of the CDR3: TGTGCCAGCAGTTTATCTACGGGGGGCGTCTACGAGCAGTACTTC.

The chain links TRBV14 to TRBJ1-2; the match to TRBD1 covers 7 bases. This CDR3 comprises 17 residues. V trimming: 1 base; J trimming: 3 bases; junction bases outside the gene matches: 11. The germline CDR1 and CDR2 sequences are SGHDN and FVKESK. The CDR3 region is CASSQGQGDPSYYGYTF. DNA for the CDR3: TGTGCCAGCAGCCAAGGGCAGGGGGATCCGAGTTACTATGGCTACACCTTC.

This chain uses TRBV4-1 with TRBJ1-2; possibly TRBD1 for D (6 bases). Germline values: CDR1 MGHRA, CDR2 YSYEKL. V shed 5 bases and J shed 5 bases, with 12 bases lying between them. This CDR3 is built from 13 residues. CDR3: CASSGYRVYGYTF. In DNA form, the CDR3 reads TGCGCCAGCAGCGGATACAGGGTTTATGGCTACACCTTC.

V usage is TRBV13 and J usage is TRBJ2-2, with D perhaps matching TRBD1 (6 bases). V lost 4 bases, J lost 5 bases, and 8 bases lay in between. The CDR3 has 13 residues. Per the germline V gene, CDR1 is PRHDT and CDR2 is FYEKMQ (reference sequence). In DNA form, the CDR3 reads TGTGCCAGCAGCTCCGGGACAACCGGGGAGCTGTTTTTT. It yields the protein CASSSGTTGELFF.

The CDR3 spells CAISDSGGVYMNTEAFF. The CDR3 nucleotides read TGTGCCATCAGTGACTCAGGGGGCGTTTACATGAACACTGAAGCTTTCTTT. This rearrangement joins TRBV10-3 to TRBJ1-1; 8 nucleotides align to TRBD1. This CDR3 is built from 17 residues. Trimming cost V 3 bases and J 0 bases; bases outside gene matches: 9. From germline, CDR1 is ENHRY and CDR2 SYGVKD.

Here the CDR3 reads CASSLGRLNMNTEAFF. CDR3 nucleotide sequence: TGTGCCAGCAGTTTAGGACGGCTAAACATGAACACTGAAGCTTTCTTT. This chain uses TRBV27 with TRBJ1-1; D is unclear. The V end lost 2 bases, the J end lost 0 bases, and 13 bases lay between the germline ends. The length of the CDR3 is 16 residues. Germline lookup yields CDR1 MNHEY and CDR2 SMNVEV (reference sequence).

This clone was recorded once. The chain links TRBV5-4 to TRBJ2-3; possibly TRBD2 for D (6 bases). CDR1 SGHNT and CDR2 YYREEE come from the germline V gene (reference sequence). Trimming cost V 3 bases and J 5 bases, with 13 bases left between them. CDR3 length: 14 residues. CDR3 bases: TGTGCCAGCAGCTGGGGGGAGAATAAAGATACGCAGTATTTT. Its translation: CASSWGENKDTQYF.

The rearrangement uses TRBV27 and TRBJ1-4; TRBD1 might be the D (5 bases). This CDR3 has 12 residues. In germline, CDR1 is MNHEY, CDR2 SMNVEV (reference sequence). V dropped 3 bases and J dropped 12 bases, with 11 bases sitting between them. The CDR3 protein is CASSFTGGELFF. CDR3 nucleotide sequence: TGTGCCAGCAGTTTCACAGGAGGGGAACTGTTTTTT.

This CDR3 reads CASRIQGYSNQPQHF. The DNA of the CDR3 is TGTGCCAGCAGGATACAGGGGTATAGCAATCAGCCCCAGCATTTT. V usage is TRBV27 and J usage is TRBJ1-5, with 7 positions matching TRBD1. V lost 6 bases and J lost 0; bases outside the gene matches: 5. The CDR3 runs to 15 residues. Germline loops: CDR1 MNHEY, CDR2 SMNVEV (reference sequence).

The chain uses TRBV6-4 and TRBJ2-1, with 9 bases that match TRBD2. Germline V gives CDR1 MRHNA, CDR2 SNTAGT. V lost 2 bases and J lost 6; bases outside the gene matches: 5. This CDR3 has 15 residues. The CDR3 here is CASSDLAGKSNEQFF. The CDR3 DNA sequence: TGTGCCAGCAGTGACCTAGCGGGAAAGAGCAATGAGCAGTTCTTC.

The rearrangement links TRBV6-5 to TRBJ2-3, with D unresolved. The germline V gene has CDR1 MNHEY and CDR2 SVGAGI. The CDR3 covers 16 residues. Trimming stripped 0 bases from V and 0 bases from J, with 10 bases between. CDR3 amino acids: CASSYSTVFSTDTQYF. CDR3 in DNA: TGTGCCAGCAGTTACTCGACGGTCTTTAGCACAGATACGCAGTATTTT.

This clone occurred once. The chain couples TRBV7-8 to TRBJ2-7, with 8 bases identical to TRBD1. The V gene end was trimmed by 6 bases and the J gene end by 2 bases; junction bases not matched to a gene: 9. In germline, CDR1 is SGHVS, CDR2 FQNEAQ. The CDR3 has 15 amino acids. The DNA of the CDR3 is TGTGCCAGCAGTAAGGACAGGGTTTTTCCCTACGAGCAGTACTTC. Its translation: CASSKDRVFPYEQYF.

CDR3 protein: CASSDPGLSYEQYF. The DNA of the CDR3 is TGCGCCAGCAGTGATCCGGGACTTAGTTACGAGCAGTACTTC. The chain links TRBV10-2 to TRBJ2-7, with D tentatively TRBD2 (6 bases). Trimming took 3 bases from V and 4 from J, leaving 13 bases between them. The CDR3 sequence is 14 residues long. Germline-derived CDR1 and CDR2 are WSHSY and SAAADI.